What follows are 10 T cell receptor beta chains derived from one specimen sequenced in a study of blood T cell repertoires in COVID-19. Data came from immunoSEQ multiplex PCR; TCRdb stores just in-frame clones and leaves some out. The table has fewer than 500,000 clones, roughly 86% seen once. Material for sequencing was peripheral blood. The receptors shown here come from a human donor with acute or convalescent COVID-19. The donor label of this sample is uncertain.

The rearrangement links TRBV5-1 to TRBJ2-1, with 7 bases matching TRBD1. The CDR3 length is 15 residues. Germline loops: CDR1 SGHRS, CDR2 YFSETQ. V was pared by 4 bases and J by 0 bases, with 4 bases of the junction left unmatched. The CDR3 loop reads CASSRQGSSYNEQFF. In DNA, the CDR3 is TGCGCCAGCAGCCGACAGGGCAGCTCCTACAATGAGCAGTTCTTC.

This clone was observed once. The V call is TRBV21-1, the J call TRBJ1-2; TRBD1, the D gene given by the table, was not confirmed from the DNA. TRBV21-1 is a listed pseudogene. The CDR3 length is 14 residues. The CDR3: CASSKAPGDYGYTF. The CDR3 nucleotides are TGTGCCAGCAGCAAAGCGCCAGGGGACTATGGCTACACCTTC.

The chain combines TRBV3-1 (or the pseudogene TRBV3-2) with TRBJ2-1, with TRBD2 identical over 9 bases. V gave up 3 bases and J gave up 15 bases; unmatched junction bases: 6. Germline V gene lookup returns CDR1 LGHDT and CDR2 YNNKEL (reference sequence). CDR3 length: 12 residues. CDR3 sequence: CASSQVAGVRFF. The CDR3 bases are TGTGCCAGCAGCCAGGTAGCGGGAGTAAGGTTCTTC.

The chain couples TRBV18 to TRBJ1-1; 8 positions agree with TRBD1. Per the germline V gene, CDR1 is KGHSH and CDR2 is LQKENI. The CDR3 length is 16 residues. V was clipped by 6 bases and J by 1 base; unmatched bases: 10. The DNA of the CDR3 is TGTGCCAGCTCGCCAAACAGGGGGGACTCGAACACTGAAGCTTTCTTT. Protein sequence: CASSPNRGDSNTEAFF.

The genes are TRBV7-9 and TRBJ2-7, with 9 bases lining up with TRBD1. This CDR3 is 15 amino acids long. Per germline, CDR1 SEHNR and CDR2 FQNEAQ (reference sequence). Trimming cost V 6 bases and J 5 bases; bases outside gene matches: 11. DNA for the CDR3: TGTGCCAGCAGGCTAATACAGGGGGCGTTGGACGAGCAGTACTTC. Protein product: CASRLIQGALDEQYF.

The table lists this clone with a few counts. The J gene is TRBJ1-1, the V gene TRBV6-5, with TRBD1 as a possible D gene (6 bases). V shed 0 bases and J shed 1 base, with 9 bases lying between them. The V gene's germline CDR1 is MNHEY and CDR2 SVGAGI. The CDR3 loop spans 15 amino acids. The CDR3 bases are TGTGCCAGCAGTTACTCGTTGGGGGCGAACACTGAAGCTTTCTTT. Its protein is CASSYSLGANTEAFF.

The CDR3 loop is CATSRTTGGYGYTF. The CDR3 DNA follows: TGTGCCACCAGCAGAACGACAGGGGGCTATGGCTACACCTTC. The gene calls are TRBV15 and TRBJ1-2, with 9 bases fitting TRBD1. The germline V gene has CDR1 LNHNV and CDR2 YYDKDF (reference sequence). With V trimmed by 2 bases and J by 4 bases, 2 bases remained unmatched. This CDR3 spans 14 amino acids.

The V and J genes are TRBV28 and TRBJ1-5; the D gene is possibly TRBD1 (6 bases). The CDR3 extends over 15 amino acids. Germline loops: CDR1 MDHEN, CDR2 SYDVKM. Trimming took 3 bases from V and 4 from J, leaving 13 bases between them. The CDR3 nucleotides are TGTGCCAGCAGTTTGATAGGGGGGGAAAATCAGCCCCAGCATTTT. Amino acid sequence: CASSLIGGENQPQHF.

The CDR3 DNA is TGTGCCAGCAGCTTGGGGGACAGGGCTCGGGATACGCAGTATTTT. Translation gives CASSLGDRARDTQYF. The chain links TRBV5-6 to TRBJ2-3; 9 nucleotides agree with TRBD1. With 0 bases clipped from V and 6 bases from J, the junction kept 5 bases outside the gene matches. In germline, CDR1 is SGHDT, CDR2 YYEEEE. CDR3 size: 15 residues.

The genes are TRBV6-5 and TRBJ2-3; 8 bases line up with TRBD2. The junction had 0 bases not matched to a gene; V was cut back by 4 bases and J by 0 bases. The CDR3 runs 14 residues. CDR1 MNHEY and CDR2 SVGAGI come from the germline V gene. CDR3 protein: CASSSSGSTDTQYF. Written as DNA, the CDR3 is TGTGCCAGCAGTTCTAGCGGGAGCACAGATACGCAGTATTTT.